The 14 T cell receptor beta chains reported below all come from one sample, sequenced in a study of blood T cell repertoires in COVID-19. Method: immunoSEQ multiplex PCR; TCRdb's copy keeps in-frame clones and lacks some. The sample records 430,000 or so clones, 70% to 90% being singletons. The sample taken for sequencing was peripheral blood. Source of these receptors: a man aged 18 to 29 with COVID-19, enrolled during active disease.

As DNA, the CDR3 is TGTGCCATCAGGAATGGGGGGGCGGGGGGGCCGCAGAACACCGGGGAGCTGTTTTTT. This gives the protein CAIRNGGAGGPQNTGELFF. This chain joins TRBV10-3 and TRBJ2-2; 9 nucleotides align to TRBD2. This CDR3 contains 19 residues. Germline values: CDR1 ENHRY, CDR2 SYGVKD. The J segment lost 1 base and the V segment lost 6 bases, leaving 15 bases of the junction unmatched.

The chain recombines TRBV18 with TRBJ2-7; 7 positions match TRBD1. The CDR3 is 14 amino acids. Germline V gives CDR1 KGHSH, CDR2 LQKENI. J was trimmed by 6 bases and V by 5 bases; bases with no gene match: 10. The DNA for the CDR3 is TGTGCCAGCTCAGCGACAGGGAGAGCGGCCGAGCAGTACTTC. Amino acid sequence: CASSATGRAAEQYF.

The V gene is TRBV27, the J gene TRBJ1-5; tentative D call: TRBD1 (5 bases). Deletions cut 3 bases from V and 0 bases from J, with 9 bases between. Germline V gives CDR1 MNHEY, CDR2 SMNVEV (reference sequence). The CDR3 consists of 15 residues. The CDR3 loop reads CASSFVRDSNQPQHF. DNA for the CDR3: TGTGCCAGCAGTTTTGTCAGGGATAGCAATCAGCCCCAGCATTTT.

V and J are TRBV7-2 and TRBJ1-4, with D perhaps TRBD1 (5 bases). There are 15 residues in the CDR3. V was shortened by 4 bases and J by 7 bases, with 16 bases between the two germline ends. The germline gives CDR1 SGHTA, CDR2 FQGNSA. The CDR3 nucleotides read TGTGCCAGCAGCTCCTTGGGGACTCGGGGTGAAAAACTGTTTTTT. Translated, it gives CASSSLGTRGEKLFF.

The rearrangement uses TRBV5-4 and TRBJ2-5; 7 bases line up with TRBD1. The CDR3 has 14 residues. V dropped 5 bases and J dropped 5; count of bases not matched to a gene: 9. Germline V lookup: CDR1 SGHNT, CDR2 YYREEE (reference sequence). CDR3 nucleotide sequence: TGTGCCAGCAGTAGGGACAGTATCTGGGAGACCCAGTACTTC. It yields the protein CASSRDSIWETQYF.

DNA for the CDR3: TGTGCCAGCTCGGAAAATCGGGGGACCTACGAGCAGTACTTC. Amino acids: CASSENRGTYEQYF. The J gene is TRBJ2-7, the V gene TRBV18; D is perhaps TRBD2 (6 bases). This CDR3 spans 14 amino acids. V was cut by 6 bases and J by 2 bases, with 14 bases left in between. Per germline, CDR1 KGHSH and CDR2 LQKENI.

The count of this clone is one. V usage is TRBV6-6 and J usage is TRBJ2-1; a weak D match, TRBD2 (7 bases). CDR1 and CDR2 (germline): MNHNY, SVGAGI (reference sequence). With 5 bases removed from V and 6 bases from J, the gap between germline ends came to 14 bases. The CDR3 totals 14 residues. CDR3 region: CASSPGGLLNEQFF. CDR3 bases: TGTGCCAGCAGTCCGGGGGGCCTGCTCAATGAGCAGTTCTTC.

The chain uses TRBV28 and TRBJ1-1; 9 positions agree with TRBD1. J gave up 5 bases and V 3 bases, and 7 bases lay outside the gene matches. This CDR3 has 15 residues. Germline lookup yields CDR1 MDHEN and CDR2 SYDVKM. The CDR3 DNA reads as TGTGCCAGCAGTTTTACAGGGGGCGCAGCTACTGAAGCTTTCTTT. It codes for CASSFTGGAATEAFF. Together with reference TRBV28 and TRBJ1-1, the CDR3 gives the full variable domain: DVKVTQSSRYLVKRTGEKVFLECVQDMDHENMFWYRQDPGLGLRLIYFSYDVKMKEKGDIPEGYSVSREKKERFSLILESASTNQTSMYLCASSFTGGAATEAFFGQGTRLTVV.

The chain recombines TRBV7-9 with TRBJ1-2, with D possibly matching TRBD1 (6 bases). Trimming removed 3 bases from V and 4 bases from J, with 15 bases in between. Per germline, CDR1 SEHNR and CDR2 FQNEAQ (reference sequence). This CDR3 comprises 15 residues. Here the CDR3 DNA reads TGTGCCAGCAGCTTGCCGGGACAACGGGGCTATGGCTACACCTTC. As protein: CASSLPGQRGYGYTF. Looking up the rest from reference TRBV7-9 and TRBJ1-2 gives the full variable domain: DTGVSQNPRHKITKRGQNVTFRCDPISEHNRLYWYRQTLGQGPEFLTYFQNEAQLEKSRLLSDRFSAERPKGSFSTLEIQRTEQGDSAMYLCASSLPGQRGYGYTFGSGTRLTVV.

The chain couples TRBV19 to TRBJ2-7; D uncertain. Germline CDR1 and CDR2: LNHDA and SQIVND (reference sequence). The ends were cut back, 1 base at V and 6 bases at J, with 13 bases in the middle. This CDR3 region has 14 residues. The CDR3 sequence: CASSIAPASSEQYF. Here the CDR3 DNA reads TGTGCCAGTAGTATAGCCCCCGCGTCGAGCGAGCAGTACTTC.

The DNA of the CDR3 is TGTGCCAGCAGTATACAGGGGGCCGGTGAAAAACTGTTTTTT. Translating gives CASSIQGAGEKLFF. V is TRBV6-2 or TRBV6-3 and J is TRBJ1-4; 9 bases match TRBD1. Losses at the gene ends were 5 bases for V and 7 bases for J; bases not matched to a gene: 5. Germline V lookup: CDR1 MNHEY, CDR2 SVGEGT. The CDR3 has 14 amino acids.

In this sample, this clone turned up once. This rearrangement joins TRBV29-1 to TRBJ2-1, with 8 bases identical to TRBD2. Per the germline V gene, CDR1 is SQVTM and CDR2 is ANQGSEA. The CDR3 loop spans 12 amino acids. V lost 5 bases and J lost 10; bases outside the gene matches: 7. In nucleotides, the CDR3 is TGCAGCGTTTACGGGGGGGCCGGAGAGCAGTTCTTC. Its translation: CSVYGGAGEQFF.

This chain uses TRBV30 with TRBJ1-5, with D hard to call. This CDR3 comprises 15 residues. V lost 2 bases and J 2 bases, leaving 13 bases between the germline ends. Germline CDR1 is GTSNPN and CDR2 is SVGIG (reference sequence). The CDR3 nucleotides are TGTGCCTGGAGTCGAGGAATGGGTCGCAATCAGCCCCAGCATTTT. Protein product: CAWSRGMGRNQPQHF.

V is TRBV7-2 and J is TRBJ2-5, with 9 bases aligning to TRBD1. CDR3 length equals 13 residues. Trimming removed 10 bases from V and 4 bases from J; junction bases left unmatched: 7. Germline CDR1 and CDR2: SGHTA and FQGNSA. The chain's CDR3 is CATGRGQGETQYF. DNA for the CDR3: TGTGCCACCGGACGGGGACAGGGAGAGACCCAGTACTTC.